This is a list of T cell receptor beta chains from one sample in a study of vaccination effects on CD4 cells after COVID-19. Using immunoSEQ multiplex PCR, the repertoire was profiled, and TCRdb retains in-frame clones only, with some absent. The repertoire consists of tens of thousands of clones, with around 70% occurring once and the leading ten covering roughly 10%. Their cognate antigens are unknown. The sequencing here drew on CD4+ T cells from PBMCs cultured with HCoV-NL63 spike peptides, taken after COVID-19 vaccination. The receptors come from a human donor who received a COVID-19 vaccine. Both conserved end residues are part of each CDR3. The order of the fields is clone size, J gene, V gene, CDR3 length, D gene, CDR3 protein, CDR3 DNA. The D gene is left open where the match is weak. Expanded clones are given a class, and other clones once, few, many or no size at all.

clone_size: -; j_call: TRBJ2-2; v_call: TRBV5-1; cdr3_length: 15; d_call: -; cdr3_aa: CASSLASADTGELFF; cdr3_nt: TGCGCCAGCAGCTTGGCGTCGGCGGACACCGGGGAGCTGTTTTTT
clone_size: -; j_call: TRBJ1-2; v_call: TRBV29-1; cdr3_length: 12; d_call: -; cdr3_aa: CSAGTDDFSYTF; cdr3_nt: TGCAGCGCCGGGACGGACGACTTCAGCTACACCTTC
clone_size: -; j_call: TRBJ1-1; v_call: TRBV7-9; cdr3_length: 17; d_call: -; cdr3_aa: CASSLGGTENLNTEAFF; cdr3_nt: TGTGCCAGCAGCTTAGGAGGGACGGAAAATTTGAACACTGAAGCTTTCTTT
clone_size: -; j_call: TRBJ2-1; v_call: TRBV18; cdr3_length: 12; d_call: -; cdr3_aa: CASSADYNEQFF; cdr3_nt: TGTGCCAGCTCCGCTGACTACAATGAGCAGTTCTTC
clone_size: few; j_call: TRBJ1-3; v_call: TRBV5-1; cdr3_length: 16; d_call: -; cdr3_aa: CASSSGLPGSGNTIYF; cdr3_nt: TGCGCCAGCAGCTCTGGCCTCCCCGGCTCTGGAAACACCATATATTTT
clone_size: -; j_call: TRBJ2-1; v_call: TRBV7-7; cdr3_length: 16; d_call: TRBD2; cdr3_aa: CASSAGLAGGVNEQFF; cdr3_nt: TGTGCCAGCAGCGCGGGACTAGCGGGAGGGGTCAATGAGCAGTTCTTC
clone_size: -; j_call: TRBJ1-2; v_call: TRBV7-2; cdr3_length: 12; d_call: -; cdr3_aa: CASSSSNYGYTF; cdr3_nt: TGTGCCAGCAGCTCTTCTAACTATGGCTACACCTTC
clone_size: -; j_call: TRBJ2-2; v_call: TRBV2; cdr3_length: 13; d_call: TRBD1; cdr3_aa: CASQGQGFGELFF; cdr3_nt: TGTGCCAGCCAAGGACAGGGGTTCGGGGAGCTGTTTTTT
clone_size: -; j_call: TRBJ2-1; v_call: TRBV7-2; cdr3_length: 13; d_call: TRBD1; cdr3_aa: CASSPSTGFEQFF; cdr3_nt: TGTGCCAGCAGCCCATCGACAGGGTTCGAGCAGTTCTTC
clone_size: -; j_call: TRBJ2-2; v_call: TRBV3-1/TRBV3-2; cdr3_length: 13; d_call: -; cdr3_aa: CASSQAYSGELFF; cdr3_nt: TGTGCCAGCAGCCAAGCGTATTCCGGGGAGCTGTTTTTT
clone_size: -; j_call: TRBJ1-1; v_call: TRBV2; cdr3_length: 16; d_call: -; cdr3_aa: CASSEATVFTNPEAFF; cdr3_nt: TGTGCCAGCAGTGAAGCTACCGTATTCACGAACCCTGAAGCTTTCTTT
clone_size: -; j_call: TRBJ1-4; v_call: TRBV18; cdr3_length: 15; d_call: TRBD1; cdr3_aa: CASSPRQGVDEKLFF; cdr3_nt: TGTGCCAGCTCACCGCGGCAGGGGGTTGATGAAAAACTGTTTTTT
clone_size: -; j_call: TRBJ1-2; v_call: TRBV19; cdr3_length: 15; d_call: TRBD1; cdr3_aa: CASRYDRGRSYGYTF; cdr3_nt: TGTGCCAGTAGATACGACAGGGGGCGTAGCTATGGCTACACCTTC
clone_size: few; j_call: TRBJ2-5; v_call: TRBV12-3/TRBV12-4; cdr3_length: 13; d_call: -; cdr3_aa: CASSQSIQETQYF; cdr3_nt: TGTGCCAGCAGTCAGAGTATCCAAGAGACCCAGTACTTC
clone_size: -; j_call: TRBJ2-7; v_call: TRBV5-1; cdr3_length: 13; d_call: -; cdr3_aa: CASSLSRENEQYF; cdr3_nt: TGCGCCAGCAGCTTGTCCAGGGAGAACGAGCAGTACTTC
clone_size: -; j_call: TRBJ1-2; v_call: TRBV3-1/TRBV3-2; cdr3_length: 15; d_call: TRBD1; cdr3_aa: CASSHRQGGNYGYTF; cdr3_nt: TGTGCCAGCAGCCATAGACAGGGGGGGAATTATGGCTACACCTTC
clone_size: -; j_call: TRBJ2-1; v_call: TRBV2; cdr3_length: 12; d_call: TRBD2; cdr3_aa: CASSDTRETQFF; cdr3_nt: TGTGCCAGCAGTGATACGCGGGAGACGCAGTTCTTC
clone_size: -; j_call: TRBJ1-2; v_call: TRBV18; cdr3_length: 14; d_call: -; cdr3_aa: CASSTDQSSYGYTF; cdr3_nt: TGTGCCAGCTCAACGGACCAGTCTAGCTATGGCTACACCTTC
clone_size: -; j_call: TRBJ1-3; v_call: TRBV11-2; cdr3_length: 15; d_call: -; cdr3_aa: CASSLVRTAGNTIYF; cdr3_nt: TGTGCCAGCAGCCTTGTTCGGACAGCAGGAAACACCATATATTTT
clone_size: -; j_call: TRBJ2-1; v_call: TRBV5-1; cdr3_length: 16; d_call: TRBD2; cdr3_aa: CASSLATSGMYNEQFF; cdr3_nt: TGCGCCAGCAGCTTGGCTACTAGCGGGATGTACAATGAGCAGTTCTTC
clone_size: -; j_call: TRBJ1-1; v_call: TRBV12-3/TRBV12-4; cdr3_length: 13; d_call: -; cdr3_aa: CASSLTAGTEAFF; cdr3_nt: TGTGCCAGCAGTTTGACGGCGGGCACTGAAGCTTTCTTT
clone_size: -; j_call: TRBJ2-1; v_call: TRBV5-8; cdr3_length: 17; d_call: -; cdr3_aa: CASSFTGGADSYNEQFF; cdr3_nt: TGTGCCAGCAGCTTCACTGGTGGGGCGGACTCCTACAATGAGCAGTTCTTC
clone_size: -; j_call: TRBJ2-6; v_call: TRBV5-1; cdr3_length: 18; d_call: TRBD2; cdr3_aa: CASSLPGLEGTGANVLTF; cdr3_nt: TGCGCCAGCAGCTTACCGGGACTAGAGGGTACTGGGGCCAACGTCCTGACTTTC
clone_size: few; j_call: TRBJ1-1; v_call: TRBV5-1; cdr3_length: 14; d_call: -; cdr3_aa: CASSLGGLNTEAFF; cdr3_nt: TGCGCCAGCAGCTTGGGAGGGTTGAACACTGAAGCTTTCTTT
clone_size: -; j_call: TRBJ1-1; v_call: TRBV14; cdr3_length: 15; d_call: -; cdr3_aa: CASSQSRGWGTEAFF; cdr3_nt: TGTGCCAGCAGCCAGTCGAGAGGATGGGGGACTGAAGCTTTCTTT
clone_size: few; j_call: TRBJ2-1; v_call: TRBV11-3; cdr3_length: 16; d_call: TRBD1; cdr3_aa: CASSLEVTGSGDEQFF; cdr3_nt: TGTGCCAGCAGCTTAGAAGTGACAGGGAGCGGCGATGAGCAGTTCTTC
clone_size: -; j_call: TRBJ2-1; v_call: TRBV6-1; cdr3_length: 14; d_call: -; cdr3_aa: CASSDVMGTIEQFF; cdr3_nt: TGTGCCAGCAGTGATGTAATGGGGACAATTGAGCAGTTCTTC
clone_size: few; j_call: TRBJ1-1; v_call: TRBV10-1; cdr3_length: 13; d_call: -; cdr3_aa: CASSEKRSGEAFF; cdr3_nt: TGCGCCAGCAGTGAGAAGAGGAGCGGGGAAGCTTTCTTT
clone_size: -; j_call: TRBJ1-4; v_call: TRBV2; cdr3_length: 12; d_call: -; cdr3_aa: CASSQGREKLFF; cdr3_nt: TGTGCCAGCTCCCAGGGCCGGGAAAAACTGTTTTTT
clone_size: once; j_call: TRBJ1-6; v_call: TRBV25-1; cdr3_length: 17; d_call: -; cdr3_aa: CASSGGRIHSYNSPLHF; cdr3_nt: TGTGCCAGCAGTGGGGGACGGATACACTCCTATAATTCACCCCTCCACTTT
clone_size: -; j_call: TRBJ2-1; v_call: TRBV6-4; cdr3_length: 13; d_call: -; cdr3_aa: CASSDLTRGEQFF; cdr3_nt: TGTGCCAGCAGTGACCTTACTAGGGGTGAGCAGTTCTTC
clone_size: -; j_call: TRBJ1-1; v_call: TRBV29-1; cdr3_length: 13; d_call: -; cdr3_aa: CSVLSGLNTEAFF; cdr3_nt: TGCAGCGTTCTTTCGGGGCTGAACACTGAAGCTTTCTTT
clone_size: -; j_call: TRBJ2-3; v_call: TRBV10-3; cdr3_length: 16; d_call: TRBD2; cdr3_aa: CAISESTLAGTDTQYF; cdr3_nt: TGTGCCATCAGTGAGTCGACTCTAGCGGGCACAGATACGCAGTATTTT
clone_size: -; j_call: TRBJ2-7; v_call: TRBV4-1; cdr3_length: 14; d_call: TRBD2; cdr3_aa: CASSPAGRGGEQYF; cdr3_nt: TGCGCCAGCAGCCCAGCCGGGCGGGGGGGCGAGCAGTACTTC
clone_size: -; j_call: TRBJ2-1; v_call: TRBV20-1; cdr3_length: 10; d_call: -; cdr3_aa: CSAREYEQFF; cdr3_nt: TGCAGTGCTAGAGAGTATGAGCAGTTCTTC
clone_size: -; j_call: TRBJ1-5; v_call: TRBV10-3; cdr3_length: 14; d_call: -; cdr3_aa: CAISRDGGDQPQHF; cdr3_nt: TGTGCCATCAGTAGGGATGGGGGCGATCAGCCCCAGCATTTT
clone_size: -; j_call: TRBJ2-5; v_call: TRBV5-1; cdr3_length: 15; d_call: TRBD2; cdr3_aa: CASSRLAGGEETQYF; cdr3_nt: TGCGCCAGCAGCCGTCTAGCGGGGGGGGAAGAGACCCAGTACTTC
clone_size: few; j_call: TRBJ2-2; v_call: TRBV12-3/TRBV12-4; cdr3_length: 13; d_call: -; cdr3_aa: CASSLRSPGELFF; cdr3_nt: TGTGCCAGCAGTCTACGCTCCCCCGGGGAGCTGTTTTTT
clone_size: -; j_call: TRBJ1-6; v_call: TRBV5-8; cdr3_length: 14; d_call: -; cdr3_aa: CASSLDRTRSPLHF; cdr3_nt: TGTGCCAGCAGCTTGGACAGGACAAGATCACCCCTCCACTTT
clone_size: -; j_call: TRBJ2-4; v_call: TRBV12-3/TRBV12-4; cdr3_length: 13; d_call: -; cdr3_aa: CASSFSRANIQYF; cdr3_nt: TGTGCCAGCAGTTTTAGCAGGGCAAACATTCAGTACTTC
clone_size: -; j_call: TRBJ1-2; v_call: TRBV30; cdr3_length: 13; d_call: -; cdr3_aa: CAWSYAGGQGYTF; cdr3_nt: TGTGCCTGGAGCTACGCCGGGGGCCAGGGCTACACCTTC
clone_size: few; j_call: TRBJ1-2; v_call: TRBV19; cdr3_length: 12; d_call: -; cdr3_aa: CASFRSAGGYTF; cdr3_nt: TGTGCCAGTTTCCGATCGGCTGGGGGCTACACCTTC
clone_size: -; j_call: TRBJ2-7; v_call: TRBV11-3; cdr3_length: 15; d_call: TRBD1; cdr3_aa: CASSLSGGSSYEQYF; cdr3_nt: TGTGCCAGCAGCTTATCAGGGGGCAGCTCCTACGAGCAGTACTTC
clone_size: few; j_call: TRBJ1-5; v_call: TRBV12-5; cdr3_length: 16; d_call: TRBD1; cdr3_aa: CASGGGGPDSNQPQHF; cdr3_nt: TGTGCTAGTGGCGGAGGGGGCCCTGATAGCAATCAGCCCCAGCATTTT
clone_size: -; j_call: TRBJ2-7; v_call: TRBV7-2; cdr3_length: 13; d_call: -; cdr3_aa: CASSLKGGGEQYF; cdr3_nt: TGTGCCAGCAGCTTAAAGGGGGGGGGCGAGCAGTACTTC
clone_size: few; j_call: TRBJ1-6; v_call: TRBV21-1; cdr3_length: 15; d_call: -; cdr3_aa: CASSIRPGQESPLHF; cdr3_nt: TGTGCCAGCAGCATTCGCCCGGGACAGGAATCACCCCTCCACTTT
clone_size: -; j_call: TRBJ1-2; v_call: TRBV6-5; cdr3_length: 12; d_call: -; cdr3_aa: CASSYSNYGYTF; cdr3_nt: TGTGCCAGCAGTTACTCCAACTATGGCTACACCTTC
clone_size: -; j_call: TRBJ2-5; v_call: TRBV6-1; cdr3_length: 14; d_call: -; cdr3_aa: CASSEFGIQETQYF; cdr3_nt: TGTGCCAGCAGTGAATTTGGCATACAAGAGACCCAGTACTTC
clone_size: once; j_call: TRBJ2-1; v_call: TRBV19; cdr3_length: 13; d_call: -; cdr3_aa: CASSIQGYNEQFF; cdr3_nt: TGTGCCAGTAGTATTCAGGGCTACAATGAGCAGTTCTTC
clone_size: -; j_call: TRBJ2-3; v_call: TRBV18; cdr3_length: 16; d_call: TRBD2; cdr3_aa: CASSPSTSGEGDTQYF; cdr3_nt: TGTGCCAGCTCACCCTCTACTAGCGGAGAGGGAGATACGCAGTATTTT
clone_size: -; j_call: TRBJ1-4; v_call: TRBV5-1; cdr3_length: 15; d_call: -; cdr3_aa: CASSFRGGYDEKLFF; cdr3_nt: TGCGCCAGCAGCTTTCGGGGGGGCTATGATGAAAAACTGTTTTTT
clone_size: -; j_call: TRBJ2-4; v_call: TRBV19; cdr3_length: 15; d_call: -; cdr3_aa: CASFTVQCQKNIQYF; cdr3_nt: TGTGCCAGTTTTACAGTACAGTGCCAAAAAAACATTCAGTACTTC
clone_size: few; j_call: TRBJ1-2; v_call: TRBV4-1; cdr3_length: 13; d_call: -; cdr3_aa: CASSPDGNYGYTF; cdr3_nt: TGCGCCAGCAGCCCCGACGGGAACTATGGCTACACCTTC
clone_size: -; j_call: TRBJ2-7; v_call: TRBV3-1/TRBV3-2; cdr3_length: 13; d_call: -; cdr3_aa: CASIRAGSYEQYF; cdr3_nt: TGTGCCAGCATCCGGGCCGGCTCCTACGAGCAGTACTTC
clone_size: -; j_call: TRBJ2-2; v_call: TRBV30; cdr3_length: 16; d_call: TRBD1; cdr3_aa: CAWSSKGTGVTGELFF; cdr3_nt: TGTGCCTGGAGTTCCAAAGGGACAGGGGTCACCGGGGAGCTGTTTTTT
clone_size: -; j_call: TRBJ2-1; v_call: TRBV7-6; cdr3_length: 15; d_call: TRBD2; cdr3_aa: CASSPKDGGNNEQFF; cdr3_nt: TGTGCCAGCAGCCCCAAAGACGGGGGGAACAATGAGCAGTTCTTC
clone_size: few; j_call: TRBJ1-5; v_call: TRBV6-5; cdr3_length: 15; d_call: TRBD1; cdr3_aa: CASSQGTVSNQPQHF; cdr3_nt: TGTGCCAGCAGTCAGGGGACAGTTAGCAATCAGCCCCAGCATTTT